This is a list of T cell receptor beta chains from one sample in a study of blood T cell dynamics during melanoma immunotherapy. Repertoires were generated with immunoSEQ multiplex PCR, while TCRdb's copy carries only in-frame clones and drops some. The sample shows roughly 4,700 clones, around 76% of them seen only once. Here the sequenced sample was blood, taken from a patient treated with checkpoint blockade. The source of these receptors is a human donor with melanoma. Both conserved end residues are part of each CDR3.

v_gene,len,j_gene,CDR3aa
TRBV19,15,TRBJ2-7,CASSTTSGVGYEQYF
TRBV11-2,14,TRBJ2-4,CASSLVGTKNIQYF
TRBV5-8,15,TRBJ2-1,CASSFDRAPYNEQFF
TRBV5-1,13,TRBJ2-3,CASSPDRPDTQYF
TRBV5-6,17,TRBJ1-4,CASSLTGVDSTNEKLFF
TRBV6-5,11,TRBJ2-7,CASSEALQQYF
TRBV9,15,TRBJ1-5,CASSPEGQTDQPQHF
TRBV11-2,13,TRBJ1-6,CASSPVGNSPLHF
TRBV2,15,TRBJ2-2,CASSEALGVHGELFF
TRBV6-1,15,TRBJ2-5,CASSELAGGPETQYF
TRBV19,14,TRBJ1-1,CASSILLRNTEAFF
TRBV11-3,13,TRBJ2-1,CASSLHQAGEQFF
TRBV25-1,11,TRBJ2-7,CASSVFYEQYF
TRBV19,16,TRBJ2-5,CASSIAGAYLQETQYF
TRBV18,19,TRBJ1-5,CASSPDPVNTRISNQPQHF
TRBV5-1,13,TRBJ1-1,CASSSNTDTEAFF
TRBV7-6,15,TRBJ2-5,CASSGRQGEQETQYF